The entry below gives a single TCR beta chain sequence along with its context. The record originates from a study of identical twins. Addition of a universal primer site occurred through template switching, and cDNA carried unique molecular identifiers. TCRdb called the 5' RACE reads again in MiXCR, with one record for every CDR3 protein. The sample yields roughly 200,000 distinct CDR3 sequences, about a sixth seen once. J was trimmed by 8 bases and V by 3 bases; bases with no gene match: 6. Germline V CDR1 and CDR2: MNHEY, SMNVEV (reference sequence). This CDR3 is 14 amino acids long. The sample was also reused in another study, on T cells expressing NK-cell markers. As that report states: It was sorted CD3+CD56-NKG2C+, CD3+CD56+NKG2C- and CD3+CD56+NKG2C+ T cells that provided the TCR beta repertoires.

The chain employs TRBV27 and TRBJ2-1, with TRBD2 matching over 8 bases. The clonotype was recovered from a young woman in good health. The sample taken for sequencing was CD8+ T cells sorted from blood. This CDR3 is CASSLNGRADEQFF. Written as DNA, the CDR3 is TGTGCCAGCAGTTTGAACGGGAGGGCCGATGAGCAGTTCTTC.